This T cell receptor beta chain appears in the sequencing data of a study of a mutant IDH1 vaccine in newly diagnosed glioma (dated by TCRdb to the early 2020s). For the wider study: Across visits V03 through V10, patients got a total of eight vaccinations, given in weeks 1, 3, 5, 7, 11, 15, 19 and 23. In the chemotherapy-containing groups, vaccination started alongside temozolomide cycles, whereas in patients who had radiotherapy alone it started 4-6 weeks after radiotherapy. Of the 25 to 40 treated patients, about 62% were male and approximately 38% were female, and the mean age was about 40 years. Before enrollment, most patients had been given radiochemotherapy with temozolomide as standard therapy, while the rest had received either radiotherapy alone or temozolomide alone. Peripheral blood samples were drawn at six visits, namely V03 (baseline), V05, V07, V10, V12 and V13. For exploratory analyses, approximately 25 treated patients had longitudinal TCRB deep sequencing done wherever samples were available.

This specimen's time point label, interpreted: week 23, last vaccination. Every vaccine dose consisted of 300 ug of a 20-mer mutant IDH1 peptide in Montanide, administered subcutaneously together with topical imiquimod. Newly diagnosed WHO grade 3 or 4 IDH1-mutant astrocytomas showing loss of nuclear ATRX were present in the donors. The samples were drawn from NOA16, a multicentre, single-arm, open-label phase I trial in Germany that tested a mutant IDH1 peptide vaccine in humans for the first time. Genomic DNA for TCRB sequencing was extracted from EDTA blood using the DNeasy Blood and Tissue Kit. Concerning this clone: There is no known antigen for this receptor. Within one base of it there is no much larger clone, and no base qualities were kept.

Libraries came from the immunoSEQ multiplex PCR assay. The hsTCRB Kit was used according to the manufacturer's protocol to amplify rearranged TCR beta chain sequences. Sequencing of TCRB libraries was carried out on an Illumina MiSeq. In the authors' own workflow: The proprietary platform of the kit vendor was used for demultiplexing, trimming and gene mapping. TCRdb obtained this table from immuneACCESS and retained in-frame rearrangements with V and J assigned. These tables miss some clones; where compared with another copy, unresolved V genes account for less than half of the shortfall, and the remainder is unexplained. V, J and clone size reflect that table, while D and trimming were determined from the DNA. This sample gives around 56,000 clones in total; 80% to 85% of them show up just once. Approximately 8.2% of the sample belongs to the ten largest clones. The investigation overall reported the following: The authors noted that analyses of patient blood samples could not be reproduced because of sample limitations. Selection of PBMC samples for TCRB deep sequencing was based on availability. Vaccine-induced immune responses across multiple MHC alleles were detected in approximately 93% of patients. Pseudoprogression appeared unrelated to alterations in the top peripheral T cell clonotypes detected by TCRB sequencing.

The specimen comprised PBMCs, sampled from a glioma patient whose treatment included an IDH1 peptide vaccine. The receptor comes from a woman in her thirties or forties with glioma. Some clones in this sample may be carry-over from other donors' samples.

The nucleotide sequence is given as TGTGCCAGCAGCGCAGGGGGGGTAGGGAACTATGGCTACACCTTC. This yields the protein CASSAGGVGNYGYTF. The rearrangement joined TRBV7-2 to TRBJ1-2; 7 nucleotides in the junction match TRBD1. V is trimmed back by 5 bases and J by 2 bases, and the junction contains 8 bases that no gene match accounts for. The germline V gene sets CDR1 to SGHTA and CDR2 to FQGNSA. The CDR3 has 15 amino acids, counting the end cysteine and phenylalanine. Left in the record is the CDR3 DNA by itself, 45 bases read in frame from the first base.